This T cell receptor beta chain is from a study of T-cell reconstitution after alpha-beta-depleted transplantation in children. The TCRbeta library was prepared with unique molecular identifiers. MiXCR, run by TCRdb on the PCR reads, gives a single entry per CDR3 protein. The repertoire consists of hundreds of thousands of distinct CDR3 sequences, with around 17% occurring once and the leading ten covering 0.8% to 1.1%. This sequence was found in a human donor who donated a stem cell graft to a child with acute myeloid leukemia. This sample comprised PBMCs from the stem cell graft donor, obtained from the stem cell graft.

The CDR3 loop reads CASILDRTETQYF. In DNA form, the CDR3 reads TGTGCCAGCATCCTAGACAGGACAGAGACCCAGTACTTC. The rearrangement joins TRBV7-2 to TRBJ2-5, with D possibly being TRBD1 (6 bases). This CDR3 contains 13 residues. Germline values: CDR1 SGHTA, CDR2 FQGNSA. V lost 7 bases and J lost 4, with 13 bases in between.